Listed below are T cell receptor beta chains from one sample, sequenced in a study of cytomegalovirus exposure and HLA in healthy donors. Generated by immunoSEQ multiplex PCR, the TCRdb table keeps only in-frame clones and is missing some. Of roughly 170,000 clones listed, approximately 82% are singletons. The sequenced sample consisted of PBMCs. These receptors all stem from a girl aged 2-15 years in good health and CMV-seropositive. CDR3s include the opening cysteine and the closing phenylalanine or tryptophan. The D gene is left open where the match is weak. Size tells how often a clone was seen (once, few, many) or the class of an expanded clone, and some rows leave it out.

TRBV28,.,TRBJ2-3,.,TGTGCCAGCAGTCGCGGGGTGCAAGTCGTAGATACGCAGTATTTT,CASSRGVQVVDTQYF
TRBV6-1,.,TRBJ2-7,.,TGTGCCAGCGTCACCCGCCACGAGCAGTACTTC,CASVTRHEQYF
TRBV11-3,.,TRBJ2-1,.,TGTGCCAGCAGCTTAGCGGGGGAGTGGAATGAGCAGTTCTTC,CASSLAGEWNEQFF
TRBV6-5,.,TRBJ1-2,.,TGTGCCAGCAGTTACTCGACCAGGGGTGGCTACACCTTC,CASSYSTRGGYTF
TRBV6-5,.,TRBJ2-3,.,TGTGCCAGCAGGATGCAGGGACAAGATACGCAGTATTTT,CASRMQGQDTQYF
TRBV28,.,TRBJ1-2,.,TGTGCCAGCAGTTTAACAGGAACTAACTATGGCTACACCTTC,CASSLTGTNYGYTF
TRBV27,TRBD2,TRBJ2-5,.,TGTGCCAGCAAATCGGGAGGGCGGGAGCAGTACTTC,CASKSGGREQYF
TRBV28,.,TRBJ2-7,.,TGTGCCAGCAGTTTTTTATCAGGGGGGCCTTACGAGCAGTACTTC,CASSFLSGGPYEQYF
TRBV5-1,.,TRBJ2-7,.,TGCGCCAGCAGCTTGGAGAGTAGCATCAACGAGCAGTACTTC,CASSLESSINEQYF
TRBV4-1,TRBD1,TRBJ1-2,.,TGCGCCAGCAGCCCGGGACAGGGGCCCCTCTATGGCTACACCTTC,CASSPGQGPLYGYTF
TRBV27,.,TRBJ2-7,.,TGTGCCAGCAGTTTGCATAGCGGAGAGCAGTACTTC,CASSLHSGEQYF
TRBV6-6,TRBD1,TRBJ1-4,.,TGTGCCAGCAGTAACAGGGGAGAGGATGAAAAACTGTTTTTT,CASSNRGEDEKLFF
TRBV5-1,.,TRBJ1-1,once,TGCGCCAGCAGCCCTACGACGGGGATGAGCACTGAAGCTTTCTTT,CASSPTTGMSTEAFF
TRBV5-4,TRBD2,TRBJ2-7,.,TGTGCCAGCAGCTTGGGTAGCGGGGAAACCTACGAGCAGTACTTC,CASSLGSGETYEQYF
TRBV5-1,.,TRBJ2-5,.,TGCGCCAGCAGAACCGCACCCGGGACTCAAGAGACCCAGTACTTC,CASRTAPGTQETQYF
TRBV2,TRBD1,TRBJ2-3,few,TGTGCCAGCAAGGTACAGGGGGCCAGGACAGATACGCAGTATTTT,CASKVQGARTDTQYF
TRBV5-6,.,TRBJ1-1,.,TGTGCCAGCAGCTTGGTTAGTTTCAGGGGTCGGAACACTGAAGCTTTCTTT,CASSLVSFRGRNTEAFF
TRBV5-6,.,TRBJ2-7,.,TGTGCCAGCAGCCCCCCCCTACTTGTTCGGGAATCGGGCGAGCAGTACTTC,CASSPPLLVRESGEQYF
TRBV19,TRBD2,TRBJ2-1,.,TGTGCCAGTAGTCTACAGCGGGTAGCGGGGAATGAGCAGTTCTTC,CASSLQRVAGNEQFF
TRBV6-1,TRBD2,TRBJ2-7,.,TGTGCCATTGCTCCTAGCGGGAGGATGTACGAGCAGTACTTC,CAIAPSGRMYEQYF
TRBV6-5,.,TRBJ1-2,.,TGTGCCAGCAGTCTTACGGGGGAAAAATATTATGGCTACACCTTC,CASSLTGEKYYGYTF
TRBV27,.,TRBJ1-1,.,TGTGCCAGCAGTTCCTTAGGGGGATCCAGGGAAGCTTTCTTT,CASSSLGGSREAFF
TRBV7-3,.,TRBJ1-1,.,TGTGCCAGCAGCTTAGACAACCGGGGGGCCACTGAAGCTTTCTTT,CASSLDNRGATEAFF
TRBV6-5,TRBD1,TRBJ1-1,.,TGTGCCAGCAGCCGGGGGGACAGGGAGAACACTGAAGCTTTCTTT,CASSRGDRENTEAFF
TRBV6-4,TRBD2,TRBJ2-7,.,TGTGCCAGCAGTACCGGGGCTAGCGGTAACTACGAGCAGTACTTC,CASSTGASGNYEQYF
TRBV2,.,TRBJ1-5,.,TGTGCCAGCAACGAGGGAGGGGTTAATAGCAATCAGCCCCAGCATTTT,CASNEGGVNSNQPQHF
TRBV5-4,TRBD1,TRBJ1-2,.,TGTGCCAGCAGCCTCCAGGGGACAGATCTTGGCTACACCTTC,CASSLQGTDLGYTF
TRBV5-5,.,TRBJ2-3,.,TGTGCCAGCAGGTCACCGGGAGTCTCGAATACGCAGTATTTT,CASRSPGVSNTQYF
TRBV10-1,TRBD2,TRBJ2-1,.,TGCGCCAGCAGTGAGGGGGGCGGGGGGCCCTACAATGAGCAGTTCTTC,CASSEGGGGPYNEQFF
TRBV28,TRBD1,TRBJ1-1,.,TGTGGGGCGGGACAGGGGGGGGCCTTCGCTGAAGCTTTCTTT,CGAGQGGAFAEAFF
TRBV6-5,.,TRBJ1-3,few,TGTGCCTCAGGGGTTGGAAACACCATATATTTT,CASGVGNTIYF
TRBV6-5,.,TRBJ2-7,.,TGTGCCAGCAGTGTGGAACAGGGCCACGAGCAGTACTTC,CASSVEQGHEQYF
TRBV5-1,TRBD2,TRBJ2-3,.,TGCGCCAGCAGCTTGGTAGTAGCGGGAGAGACAGATACGCAGTATTTT,CASSLVVAGETDTQYF
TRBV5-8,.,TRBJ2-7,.,TGTGCCAGCAGCTTGGTACGGTCGAGCGAGCAGTACTTC,CASSLVRSSEQYF
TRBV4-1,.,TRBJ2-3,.,TGCGCCAGCAGCCCGAGGGGGACCAGGCCCGCAGATACGCAGTATTTT,CASSPRGTRPADTQYF
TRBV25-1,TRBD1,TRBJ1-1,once,TGTGCCAGCAGCCAGGGGGCAAACACTGAAGCTTTCTTT,CASSQGANTEAFF
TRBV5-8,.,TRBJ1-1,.,TGTGCCAGCAGCACAAGGGGGGGGAACACTGAAGCTTTCTTT,CASSTRGGNTEAFF
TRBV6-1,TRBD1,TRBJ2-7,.,TGTGCCAGCAGTGGGGACAGGGGCCACGAGCAGTACTTC,CASSGDRGHEQYF
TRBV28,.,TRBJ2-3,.,TGTGCCAGCAGTTTCGGCGGGACCACAGATACGCAGTATTTT,CASSFGGTTDTQYF
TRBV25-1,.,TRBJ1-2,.,TGTGCCAGCAGTGACCGATCAGGGTGGAGCGAAGCTAACTATGGCTACACCTTC,CASSDRSGWSEANYGYTF
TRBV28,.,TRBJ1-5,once,TGTGCCAGCAGTTCCTCGGGATACAATCAGCCCCAGCATTTT,CASSSSGYNQPQHF
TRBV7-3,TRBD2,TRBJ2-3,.,TGTGCCAGCAGCTGGGGACTAGCGGGAACAGATACGCAGTATTTT,CASSWGLAGTDTQYF
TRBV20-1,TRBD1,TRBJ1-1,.,TGCAGTGCATGGGACAGGGGGGAAGCTTTCTTT,CSAWDRGEAFF
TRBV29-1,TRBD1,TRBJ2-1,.,TGCAGCGTTGAAACCGGGACAGGGAAGTGGAATGAGCAGTTCTTC,CSVETGTGKWNEQFF
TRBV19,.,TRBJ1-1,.,TGTGCCAGTAGCCCCAGGGTCCCGATTTACACTGAAGCTTTCTTT,CASSPRVPIYTEAFF
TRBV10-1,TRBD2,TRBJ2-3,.,TGCGCCAGCAGTGATGGACTAGCGAAGTATTTT,CASSDGLAKYF
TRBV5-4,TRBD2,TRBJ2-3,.,TGTGCCAGCAGCTACCGCCTGACGGGGGGGCCCTCAGATACGCAGTATTTT,CASSYRLTGGPSDTQYF
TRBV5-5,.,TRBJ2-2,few,TGTGCCAGCAGCTTGGGGCAGGGGATCACCGGGGAGCTGTTTTTT,CASSLGQGITGELFF
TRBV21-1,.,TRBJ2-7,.,TGTGCCAGCAGCAAAGGGCCCAACAGGCGCCTTACCTACGAGCAGTACTTC,CASSKGPNRRLTYEQYF
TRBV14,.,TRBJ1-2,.,TGTGCCAGCAGCCAAGGAGTCTCTGGCTACACCTTC,CASSQGVSGYTF